This T cell receptor beta chain was obtained from a study of tumor-infiltrating lymphocytes in primary liver carcinoma. Between 20 and 30 mg of unsorted bulk tissue served as the source from which RNA and DNA were co-extracted. Study-wide results and limits: A fraction of only about 8-25% of top clones appeared in all five tumor regions. The difference in top-250-clone fraction between tumors and blood was significant, favoring tumors (p = 0.039).

Trimming at V came to 1 base and at J to 1 base, leaving 5 bases not matched to a gene. Germline loops: CDR1 SGHAT, CDR2 FQNNGV. This CDR3 is 16 amino acids long. A constant-region primer primed TCR beta cDNA synthesis from about 0.45 ug of total RNA. ARM-PCR was slightly modified, and three nested multiplex PCR rounds with it gave rise to the TCR beta libraries. Primers for the first two PCR rounds were TRBV1-TRBV30 forward primers and a C-beta reverse primer (around 11 cycles per round). TCRdb reanalysed the multiplex PCR reads using MiXCR and keeps one entry per CDR3 protein. This table holds more than 30,000 distinct CDR3 sequences, around 78% found once. Note on this clonotype: The antigen is not known.

This rearrangement joins TRBV11-2 to TRBJ2-5; 8 bases map to TRBD2. The receptor comes from a man aged 40-55 years with primary liver carcinoma and hepatitis B virus infection. The sample taken for sequencing was liver tumor tissue from sampling region 5. Subset: tumor region T5, tumor centre. CDR3 sequence: CASSLVPGGVQETQYF. CDR3 DNA: TGTGCCAGCAGCTTAGTCCCGGGGGGGGTCCAAGAGACCCAGTACTTC.